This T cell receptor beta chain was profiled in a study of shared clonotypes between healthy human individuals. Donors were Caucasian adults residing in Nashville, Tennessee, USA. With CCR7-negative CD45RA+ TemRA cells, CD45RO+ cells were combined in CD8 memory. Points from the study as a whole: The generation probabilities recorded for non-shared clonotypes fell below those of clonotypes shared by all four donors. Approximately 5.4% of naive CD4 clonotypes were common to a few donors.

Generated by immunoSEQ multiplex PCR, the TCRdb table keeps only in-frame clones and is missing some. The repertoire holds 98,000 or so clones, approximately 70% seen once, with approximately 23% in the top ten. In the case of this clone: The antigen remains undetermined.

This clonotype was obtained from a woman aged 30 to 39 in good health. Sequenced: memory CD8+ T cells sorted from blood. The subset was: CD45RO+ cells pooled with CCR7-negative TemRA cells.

The chain's CDR3 is CAIRIHGAQETQYF. CDR3 DNA sequence: TGTGCCATCCGAATCCACGGGGCCCAAGAGACCCAGTACTTC. The gene calls are TRBV2 and TRBJ2-5; either TRBD1 or TRBD2 may supply D (5 bases each). The CDR3 totals 14 residues. CDR1 is SNHLY, CDR2 FYNNEI, per germline. Trimming removed 10 bases at V and 1 base at J, with 16 bases between.